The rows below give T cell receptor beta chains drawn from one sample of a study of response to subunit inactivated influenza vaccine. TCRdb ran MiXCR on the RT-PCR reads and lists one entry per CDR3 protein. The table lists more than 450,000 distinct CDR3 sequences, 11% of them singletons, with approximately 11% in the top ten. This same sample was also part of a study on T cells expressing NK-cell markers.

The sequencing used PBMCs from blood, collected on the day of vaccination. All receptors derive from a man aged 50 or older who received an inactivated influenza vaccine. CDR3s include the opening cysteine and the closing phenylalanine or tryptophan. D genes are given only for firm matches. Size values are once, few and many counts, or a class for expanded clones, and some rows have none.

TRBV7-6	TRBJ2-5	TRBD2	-	CASSLEWANQRGTQYF	TGTGCCAGCAGCTTAGAGTGGGCGAACCAGCGGGGGACCCAGTACTTC
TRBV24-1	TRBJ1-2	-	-	CATSDWSRSYGYTF	TGTGCCACCAGTGATTGGTCACGGAGCTATGGCTACACCTTC
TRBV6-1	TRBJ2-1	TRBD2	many	CASNRAGGPYNEQFF	TGTGCCAGCAATAGAGCGGGGGGGCCGTACAATGAGCAGTTCTTC
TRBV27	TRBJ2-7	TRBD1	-	CASSPRGLYEQYF	TGTGCCAGCAGTCCGAGGGGGCTATACGAGCAGTACTTC
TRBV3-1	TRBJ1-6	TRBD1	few	CASSQDVGTGGSPLHF	TGTGCCAGCAGCCAAGATGTCGGGACAGGAGGTTCACCCCTCCACTTT
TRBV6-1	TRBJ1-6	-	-	CASSTGQGKGSPLHF	TGTGCCAGCAGTACGGGGCAGGGAAAAGGTTCACCCCTCCACTTT
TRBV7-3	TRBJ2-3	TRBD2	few	CASSLMGLSTDTQYF	TGTGCCAGCAGCTTAATGGGACTAAGCACAGATACGCAGTATTTT
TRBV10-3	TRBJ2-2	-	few	CAIGWDTNTGELFF	TGTGCCATTGGGTGGGACACTAACACCGGGGAGCTGTTTTTT
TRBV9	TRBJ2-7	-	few	CASSVDPRTSYEQYF	TGTGCCAGCAGCGTAGATCCACGGACCTCCTACGAGCAGTACTTC
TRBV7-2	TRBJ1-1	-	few	CASSPGAGAFF	TGTGCCAGCAGCCCAGGCGCCGGAGCTTTCTTT
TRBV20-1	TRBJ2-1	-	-	CSASPRLGFNEQFF	TGCAGTGCTAGCCCCAGACTAGGGTTCAATGAGCAGTTCTTC
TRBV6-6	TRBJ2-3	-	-	CASRAVDTQYF	TGTGCCAGCAGGGCGGTGGATACGCAGTATTTT
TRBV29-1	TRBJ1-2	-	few	CSAVSGFQYGYTF	TGCAGCGCCGTCTCAGGTTTCCAGTATGGCTACACCTTC
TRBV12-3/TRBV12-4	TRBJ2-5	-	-	CASSWGDRETQYF	TGTGCCAGCAGTTGGGGGGATCGGGAGACCCAGTACTTC
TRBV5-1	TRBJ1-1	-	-	CASLSDTGVTEAFF	TGCGCCAGCTTATCCGACACTGGTGTCACTGAAGCTTTCTTT
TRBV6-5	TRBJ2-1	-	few	CASSYGGGAYNEQFF	TGTGCCAGCAGTTATGGAGGGGGCGCCTACAATGAGCAGTTCTTC
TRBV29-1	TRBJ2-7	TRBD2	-	CSVIKSTSGYEQYF	TGCAGCGTTATAAAGAGCACTAGCGGCTACGAGCAGTACTTC
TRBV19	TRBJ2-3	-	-	CASSMGPGADTQYF	TGTGCCAGTAGTATGGGACCGGGGGCAGATACGCAGTATTTT
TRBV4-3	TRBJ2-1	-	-	CASSQVPTSSDEQFF	TGCGCCAGCAGCCAAGTTCCGACTAGTAGCGATGAGCAGTTCTTC
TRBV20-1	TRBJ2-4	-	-	CSAIPLVAATGNIQYF	TGCAGTGCTATCCCCCTGGTAGCGGCTACGGGAAACATTCAGTACTTC
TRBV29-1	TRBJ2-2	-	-	CSVVTGRAGELFF	TGCAGCGTTGTCACGGGGCGCGCCGGGGAGCTGTTTTTT
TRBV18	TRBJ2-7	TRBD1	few	CASSSTDRGLYEQYF	TGTGCCAGCTCATCCACGGACAGGGGGCTCTACGAGCAGTACTTC
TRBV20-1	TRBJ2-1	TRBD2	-	CSAIELASPYNEQFF	TGCAGTGCCATTGAACTAGCGTCACCGTACAATGAGCAGTTCTTC
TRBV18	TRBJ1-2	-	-	CASSTGTGHYGYTF	TGTGCCAGCTCAACCGGTACAGGGCACTATGGCTACACCTTC
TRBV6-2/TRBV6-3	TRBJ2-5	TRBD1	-	CASKRQGPNETQYF	TGTGCCAGCAAAAGACAGGGGCCGAACGAGACCCAGTACTTC
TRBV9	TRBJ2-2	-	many	CASSVSPGATGELFF	TGTGCCAGCAGCGTTTCCCCGGGGGCGACCGGGGAGCTGTTTTTT
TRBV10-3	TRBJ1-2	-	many	CAISRTNYGYTF	TGTGCCATCAGCCGGACCAACTATGGCTACACCTTC
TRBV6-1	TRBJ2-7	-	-	CASRPTEATYEQYF	TGTGCCAGCAGACCGACAGAAGCCACCTACGAGCAGTACTTC
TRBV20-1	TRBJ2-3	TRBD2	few	CSAPGGVRTDTQYF	TGCAGTGCCCCTGGGGGGGTTAGGACAGATACGCAGTATTTT
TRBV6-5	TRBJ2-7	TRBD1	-	CASSYNDRASHEQYF	TGTGCCAGCAGTTACAACGACAGGGCCTCTCACGAGCAGTACTTC
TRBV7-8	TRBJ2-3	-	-	CASSLARFGLHTDTQYF	TGTGCCAGCAGCTTAGCGCGGTTTGGACTCCACACAGATACGCAGTATTTT
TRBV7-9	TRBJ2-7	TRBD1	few	CASSLARPTGYEQYF	TGTGCCAGCAGCTTAGCTAGGCCGACAGGGTACGAGCAGTACTTC
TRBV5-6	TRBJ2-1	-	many	CASSLVGDNEQFF	TGTGCCAGCAGCTTGGTTGGAGACAATGAGCAGTTCTTC
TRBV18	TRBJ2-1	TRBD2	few	CASSPISGRVRNEQFF	TGTGCCAGCTCACCAATAAGCGGGAGGGTACGCAATGAGCAGTTCTTC
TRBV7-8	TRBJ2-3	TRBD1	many	CASSPGQGLTDTQYF	TGTGCCAGCAGCCCGGGACAGGGACTAACAGATACGCAGTATTTT
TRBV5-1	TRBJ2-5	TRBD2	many	CASSLGPSGGARKETQYF	TGCGCCAGCAGCTTGGGCCCTAGCGGGGGGGCTAGGAAAGAGACCCAGTACTTC
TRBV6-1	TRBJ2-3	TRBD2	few	CASSEVGGRGDTQYF	TGTGCCAGCAGTGAAGTGGGAGGGAGGGGAGATACGCAGTATTTT
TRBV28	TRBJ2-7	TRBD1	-	CASSFLFTGGHEQYF	TGTGCCAGCAGTTTCCTTTTTACAGGGGGCCACGAGCAGTACTTC
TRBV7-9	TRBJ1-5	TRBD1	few	CASSAAGQLNQPQHF	TGTGCCAGCAGCGCGGCGGGACAGCTCAATCAGCCCCAGCATTTT
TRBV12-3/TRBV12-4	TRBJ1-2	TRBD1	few	CASSHTGTEYGYTF	TGTGCCAGCAGTCATACCGGGACAGAGTATGGCTACACCTTC
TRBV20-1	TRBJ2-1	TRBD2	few	CSARGSGSAYNEQFF	TGCAGTGCTAGAGGAAGCGGGAGTGCCTACAATGAGCAGTTCTTC
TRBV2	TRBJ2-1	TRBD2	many	CAFCFGPVGGRIPYNEQFF	TGTGCCTTCTGTTTCGGGCCTGTCGGCGGGAGGATACCCTACAATGAGCAGTTCTTC
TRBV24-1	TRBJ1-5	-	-	CATSDPKLGSAGPQHF	TGTGCCACCAGTGATCCCAAACTTGGGTCAGCAGGGCCCCAGCATTTT
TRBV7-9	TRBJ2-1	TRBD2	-	CASSYSTSRYNEQFF	TGTGCCAGCAGCTACTCGACTAGCCGCTACAATGAGCAGTTCTTC
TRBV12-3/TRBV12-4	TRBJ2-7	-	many	CASRTQGSEQYF	TGTGCCAGCAGGACCCAGGGGAGCGAGCAGTACTTC
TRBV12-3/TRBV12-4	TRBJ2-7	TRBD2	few	CASRETLAGVNEQYF	TGTGCCAGCAGGGAGACGTTAGCGGGAGTTAACGAGCAGTACTTC
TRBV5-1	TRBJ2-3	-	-	CASSLAHKNTDTQYF	TGCGCCAGCAGCTTGGCCCACAAAAACACAGATACGCAGTATTTT
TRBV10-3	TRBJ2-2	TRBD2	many	CAISPGTSGNTGELFF	TGTGCCATCAGTCCTGGGACTAGCGGGAACACCGGGGAGCTGTTTTTT
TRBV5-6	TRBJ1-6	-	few	CASSRGVNSPLHF	TGTGCCAGCAGCCGCGGGGTCAATTCACCCCTCCACTTT
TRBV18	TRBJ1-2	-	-	CASSPPNYGYTF	TGTGCCAGCTCACCACCTAACTATGGCTACACCTTC
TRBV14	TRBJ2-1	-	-	CASSLLALPSNEQFF	TGTGCCAGCAGCCTACTAGCCCTCCCCTCCAATGAGCAGTTCTTC
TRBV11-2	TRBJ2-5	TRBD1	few	CASSSPGQGVETQYF	TGTGCCAGCAGCTCACCGGGACAGGGGGTGGAGACCCAGTACTTC
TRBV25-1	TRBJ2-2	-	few	CASSPGQFLGELFF	TGTGCCAGCAGTCCAGGACAGTTCCTCGGGGAGCTGTTTTTT
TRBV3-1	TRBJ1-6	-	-	CASSQEGVQSPLHF	TGTGCCAGCAGCCAAGAGGGGGTTCAGTCACCCCTCCACTTT
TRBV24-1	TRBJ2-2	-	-	CATSGVRGTGELFF	TGTGCCACCTCGGGGGTTCGGGGGACCGGGGAGCTGTTTTTT